The rows below give T cell receptor beta chains drawn from one sample of a study of shared clonotypes between healthy human individuals. Assay: immunoSEQ multiplex PCR; the TCRdb copy retains only in-frame clones and omits some. The repertoire holds some 630,000 clones, 72% seen once, with approximately 1.8% in the top ten. Sequenced: memory CD4+ T cells sorted from blood. The origin of the receptors is a woman in her thirties in good health. Both conserved end residues are part of each CDR3. The D gene is left open where the match is weak. Clone size appears in some rows only: once, few, many, or a class for an expanded clone.

TRBV18,TRBJ1-5,.,.,TGTGCCAGCTCACCGGGGGGGGGCAATCAGCCCCAGCATTTT,CASSPGGGNQPQHF
TRBV5-1,TRBJ2-7,.,.,TGCGCCAGCAGCTTGTTGGAAAGCTCTGGCGAGCAGTACTTC,CASSLLESSGEQYF
TRBV15,TRBJ2-2,.,.,TGTGCCACCAGCAGAACAGGGAACACCGGGGAGCTGTTTTTT,CATSRTGNTGELFF
TRBV7-2,TRBJ2-4,.,.,TGTGCCAGCAGCTTATTCCCAGGGTTGGCCAAAAACATTCAGTACTTC,CASSLFPGLAKNIQYF
TRBV5-4,TRBJ2-1,TRBD2,.,TGTGCCAGCAGCTCCCCACCATGGGAGGGCCGTCTCTATGAGCAGTTCTTC,CASSSPPWEGRLYEQFF
TRBV5-6,TRBJ2-1,.,.,TGTGCCAGCAGCCACACCGTCAATGAGCAGTTCTTC,CASSHTVNEQFF
TRBV10-2,TRBJ2-7,TRBD2,.,TGCGCCAGCAGTGAGAGCGGGAGTTTCGAGCAGTACTTC,CASSESGSFEQYF
TRBV5-1,TRBJ2-5,TRBD2,.,TGCGCCAGCACGGGGGGTGTTAGAGAGACCCAGTACTTC,CASTGGVRETQYF
TRBV6-1,TRBJ1-4,.,.,TGTGCCAGCAGTGGCCGGATGAATGAAAAACTGTTTTTT,CASSGRMNEKLFF
TRBV6-1,TRBJ1-4,.,few,TGTGCCAGCAGTCTTGGGACCCGGGGTGAAAAACTGTTTTTT,CASSLGTRGEKLFF
TRBV7-9,TRBJ2-2,.,.,TGTGCCAGCAGCTTAGCGTCTTCCGGGGAGCTGTTTTTT,CASSLASSGELFF
TRBV5-4,TRBJ2-5,TRBD2,.,TGTGCCAGCAGCGCGTCGGGACTAGCGGTATGGGAGACCCAGTACTTC,CASSASGLAVWETQYF
TRBV5-1,TRBJ2-3,TRBD2,.,TGCGCCAGCAGCTTGCTAGCGGGAGGGCCCGGCTCGCAGTATTTT,CASSLLAGGPGSQYF
TRBV19,TRBJ1-5,.,.,TGTGCCAGTAGTATCCGTGTGGGGGGGTTAGTCGGAAGCTTCAATCAGCCCCAGCATTTT,CASSIRVGGLVGSFNQPQHF
TRBV19,TRBJ2-7,TRBD1,.,TGTGCCAGTAGTAGGCAGGGACAGGGCCTCGGGGAGCAGTACTTC,CASSRQGQGLGEQYF
TRBV5-6,TRBJ1-2,.,few,TGTGCCAGCAGCCGAACAGGAGGCGGCGGGGACGGCTACACCTTC,CASSRTGGGGDGYTF
TRBV27,TRBJ1-6,TRBD1,many,TGTGCCAGCAGTTACAGGGGCAGCTCACCCCTCCACTTT,CASSYRGSSPLHF
TRBV10-3,TRBJ1-2,.,.,TGTGCCATCAGTGAGTCGTCCCCGGGTCGAAACTATGGCTACACCTTC,CAISESSPGRNYGYTF
TRBV7-7,TRBJ2-1,.,.,TGTGCCAGCAGCGCCCGACAGGAGGGCTACAATGAGCAGTTCTTC,CASSARQEGYNEQFF